The 13 T cell receptor beta chains below come from one sample, sequenced in a study of early T cells in non-severe SARS-CoV-2 infection (dated by TCRdb to the early 2020s). Library method: 5' RACE. Sequencing instrument: NextSeq 500. Through fastp at Q25 and MiXCR, TCRdb rebuilt clones from the public reads, retaining in-frame beta chains. Every entry covers one CDR3 protein and lists the most common genes and DNA from its rows. Counted in this sample were 90,000 to 130,000 distinct CDR3 sequences; approximately 12% of them appeared once. The ten largest clones add up to approximately 3.8% of the sample. The starting material was whole blood, obtained at baseline. These receptors all come from an adult who was a healthcare worker with PCR-confirmed SARS-CoV-2 infection or an uninfected control (not recorded which).

This clonotype was detected many times. A read error may produce the germline difference seen at one junction end. The chain couples TRBV7-6 to TRBJ1-2, with D perhaps matching TRBD1 (5 bases). The CDR3 sequence is 15 residues long. Germline V gene data show CDR1 as SGHVS and CDR2 as FNYEAQ. The CDR3 region is CASSLAWGTSQPLNF. The CDR3 DNA is TGTGCCAGCAGCTTAGCCTGGGGGACGTCCCAGCCCCTCAACTTC.

This clonotype has just a few counts. The chain's CDR3 is CASSLGSPGGFHEQYF. CDR3 nucleotides: TGTGCCAGCAGCTTAGGTAGTCCAGGGGGCTTCCACGAGCAGTACTTC. V gene TRBV7-6 combines with J gene TRBJ2-7; 8 positions match TRBD1. This CDR3 is built from 16 residues. J lost 5 bases, V lost 1 base, and 10 bases had no gene match. Germline loops: CDR1 SGHVS, CDR2 FNYEAQ.

This clonotype occurred a few times. The rearrangement uses TRBV5-1 and TRBJ2-7; 9 bases agree with TRBD2. CDR3 length: 14 amino acids. CDR1 SGHRS and CDR2 YFSETQ come from the germline V gene. With 5 bases clipped from V and 3 bases from J, the junction kept 6 bases outside the gene matches. The CDR3 protein is CASSVTSGNYEQYF. The CDR3 coding sequence is TGCGCCAGCAGTGTGACTAGCGGTAACTACGAGCAGTACTTC.

The J gene is TRBJ1-2, the V gene TRBV5-5, with a tentative D call TRBD1 (6 bases). V was cut by 2 bases and J by 0 bases, with 11 bases left in between. Germline loops: CDR1 SGHKS, CDR2 YYEKEE (reference sequence). CDR3 length: 15 residues. The CDR3 DNA follows: TGTGCCAGCAGCTTTCTCGGACAGACTAACTATGGCTACACCTTC. This codes for CASSFLGQTNYGYTF.

This clonotype was seen a few times. This rearrangement joins TRBV5-1 to TRBJ2-3; TRBD1 matches 9 bases. The germline gives CDR1 SGHRS, CDR2 YFSETQ. V dropped 6 bases and J dropped 5; count of bases not matched to a gene: 7. This CDR3 comprises 14 residues. CDR3 amino acids: CASTPGQGIDTQYF. The DNA of the CDR3 is TGCGCCAGCACCCCGGGACAGGGAATAGATACGCAGTATTTT.

In this sample, this clonotype turned up many times. The V call is TRBV6-5, the J call TRBJ2-6; D may match TRBD1 or TRBD2 (5 bases each). The V end lost 7 bases, the J end lost 0 bases, and 13 bases lay between the germline ends. This CDR3 contains 16 residues. Germline V CDR1 and CDR2: MNHEY, SVGAGI. The CDR3 DNA reads TGTGCCAGCAACCGGGACGGCAGCTCTGGGGCCAACGTCCTGACTTTC. Amino acids: CASNRDGSSGANVLTF.

The chain has TRBV7-2 and TRBJ2-2, with 8 bases fitting TRBD1. CDR1 is SGHTA and CDR2 is FQGNSA in the germline V gene. With V trimmed by 2 bases and J by 4 bases, 6 bases remained unmatched. The CDR3 totals 16 residues. The CDR3 DNA reads as TGTGCCAGCAGCTTACAGGGGGCCGGGAGCACCGGGGAGCTGTTTTTT. Protein product: CASSLQGAGSTGELFF.

This clonotype was seen a handful of times. This chain uses TRBV7-6 with TRBJ2-1; 12 bases match TRBD2. V lost 2 bases and J lost 0; bases outside the gene matches: 8. The length of the CDR3 is 19 residues. CDR1 is SGHVS, CDR2 FNYEAQ, per germline. The CDR3 nucleotides are TGTGCCAGCAGCTTATCACTCGTGACTAGCGGGAGCTCCTACAATGAGCAGTTCTTC. This translates into CASSLSLVTSGSSYNEQFF.

V gene TRBV6-1 combines with J gene TRBJ1-5, with D perhaps TRBD1 (5 bases). Trimming removed 8 bases from V and 0 bases from J, with 14 bases in between. The CDR3 contains 15 residues. The germline gives CDR1 MNHNS, CDR2 SASEGT. The DNA of the CDR3 is TGTGCCAGCTGTGGGACGGTGTATAGCAATCAGCCCCAGCATTTT. As protein: CASCGTVYSNQPQHF.

This clonotype was observed a handful of times. This sequence joins TRBV7-2 and TRBJ1-6; D remains unclear. This CDR3 comprises 13 residues. Trimming cost V 5 bases and J 16 bases, with 18 bases left between them. Germline values: CDR1 SGHTA, CDR2 FQGNSA. CDR3 nucleotide sequence: TGTGCCAGCAGCCCAACACCGTCCCGTCCACTCCACTTT. Amino acid sequence: CASSPTPSRPLHF.

This clonotype was detected many times. V and J are TRBV4-2 and TRBJ2-7; TRBD1 aligns across 10 bases. Germline V gives CDR1 LGHNA, CDR2 YNFKEQ. The CDR3 consists of 17 residues. Germline trimming cut 2 bases from V and 2 bases from J; bases unmatched to any gene: 9. The CDR3 DNA reads TGTGCCAGCAGCCAATACCGGGACAGGGGAGGAACCTACGAGCAGTACTTC. This encodes CASSQYRDRGGTYEQYF.

The CDR3 region has the DNA TGTGCCAGCAGTCTAGACACTAGGAAGCAGTACTTC. Its protein is CASSLDTRKQYF. The chain has TRBV6-5 and TRBJ2-7; D may be TRBD2 (5 bases). The CDR3 extends over 12 amino acids. Deletions cut 5 bases from V and 8 bases from J, with 13 bases between. The germline gives CDR1 MNHEY, CDR2 SVGAGI.

This clonotype was recorded a few times. The chain carries TRBV20-1 and TRBJ2-7, with 7 bases that match TRBD1. CDR1 and CDR2 (germline): DFQATT, SNEGSKA (reference sequence). J gave up 1 base and V 5 bases, and 2 bases lay outside the gene matches. The CDR3 is 12 residues long. CDR3 sequence reads: CSAPGQSYEQYF. In DNA form, the CDR3 reads TGCAGTGCTCCGGGACAGTCCTACGAGCAGTACTTC.